The source of this T cell receptor beta chain is a study of PD-1 blockade in classical Hodgkin lymphoma. Germline CDR1 SEHNR, CDR2 FQNEAQ (reference sequence). The CDR3 has 16 amino acids. The trim removed 5 bases at V and 6 bases at J, leaving 12 bases unmatched. Study results and caveats: Possible causes of repertoire differences, disease activity or prior therapy, remain undefined. Lower baseline TCR diversity was reported for newly diagnosed patients than for healthy donors.

Concerning this clone: The antigen is undetermined.

Assay used: immunoSEQ multiplex PCR; TCRdb lists only in-frame clones, some missing. The sample has 25,000 to 35,000 clones, 90% to 95% seen once. Time point of the sample: newly diagnosed, previously untreated cHL patient sample. PBMCs from untreated, newly diagnosed classical Hodgkin lymphoma were comparison samples. The clonotype comes from a human donor with classical Hodgkin lymphoma. The sequenced sample was peripheral blood mononuclear cells (PBMCs). The chain couples TRBV7-9 to TRBJ1-4, with 7 bases that match TRBD1. CDR3 nucleotides: TGTGCCAGCAGCCGCCGGGAGGGGGCGACGGATGAAAAACTGTTTTTT. It yields the protein CASSRREGATDEKLFF.